This T cell receptor beta chain came from a study of shared clonotypes between healthy human individuals. Profiling relied on immunoSEQ multiplex PCR, and the TCRdb table lists in-frame clones only, not all of them. The sample has roughly 2 million clones, 90% to 95% seen once. V was pared by 1 base and J by 0 bases, with 9 bases between. The germline V gene encodes CDR1 KGHSH and CDR2 LQKENI. CDR3 length: 16 residues. A remark on this clone: Its target is unknown.

Study conclusions and caveats: Generation of non-shared clonotypes was less probable than generation of clonotypes shared by all four donors.

The authors divided CD4+ cells into CD45RA+ naive and CD45RA-negative memory subsets. The sequence came from a man aged 18 to 30 in good health. The sample comprised naive CD4+ T cells sorted from blood. Subset defined: CD45RA+ positively selected. The chain carries TRBV18 and TRBJ2-2; D possibly corresponds to TRBD2 (5 bases). CDR3 sequence (DNA): TGTGCCAGCTCACCACAGGGCGGGTCGAACACCGGGGAGCTGTTTTTT. Translated, it gives CASSPQGGSNTGELFF.